Below are 10 T cell receptor beta chains sequenced from a single sample in a study of shared clonotypes between healthy human individuals. TCRdb's table, derived via immunoSEQ multiplex PCR, lists solely in-frame clones and lacks some. The sample records about 2 million clones, about 95% being singletons. Cells designated naive CD8 were CD45RO-negative and were positively selected for CCR7, with terminally differentiated effector memory CD45RA+ cells excluded. The material sequenced was naive CD8+ T cells sorted from blood. The receptor source for this set is a man younger than 30 in good health.

The DNA for the CDR3 is TGTGCCAGCAGCTTAGCGTACAGTTCCTACGAGCAGTACTTC. It codes for CASSLAYSSYEQYF. The chain combines TRBV7-9 with TRBJ2-7; the D is unclear. From germline, CDR1 is SEHNR and CDR2 FQNEAQ (reference sequence). This CDR3 region has 14 residues. V lost 0 bases and J lost 1, with 7 bases in between.

The CDR3 sequence: CASSSHPGTMEDTIYF. Written as DNA, the CDR3 is TGTGCCAGCAGTTCACACCCGGGAACCATGGAAGACACCATATATTTT. The chain couples TRBV6-5 to TRBJ1-3; D gene unclear. Deletions cut 4 bases from V and 8 bases from J, with 21 bases between. CDR3 length equals 16 residues. Germline V gene sequence: CDR1 MNHEY, CDR2 SVGAGI.

The chain has TRBV27 and TRBJ2-1, with D perhaps matching TRBD1 (5 bases). Looked up from germline, CDR1 is MNHEY and CDR2 is SMNVEV (reference sequence). CDR3 size: 10 residues. V lost 8 bases and J lost 9, with 8 bases in between. The CDR3 coding sequence is TGTGCCAGCGGAAGGGGTGAGCAGTTCTTC. Its translation is CASGRGEQFF.

This sequence joins TRBV4-2 and TRBJ2-2, with unresolved D. Trimming took off 1 base at V and 6 bases at J, with 3 bases between the two ends. The CDR3 contains 12 residues. CDR1 is LGHNA, CDR2 YNFKEQ, per germline. As DNA, the CDR3 is TGTGCCAGCAGCCAAGGTCCCGGGGAGCTGTTTTTT. Its protein is CASSQGPGELFF.

The genes are TRBV2 and TRBJ2-7; 8 bases match TRBD2. Germline trimming cut 3 bases from V and 4 bases from J; bases unmatched to any gene: 5. The CDR3 spans 14 residues. The germline V gene has CDR1 SNHLY and CDR2 FYNNEI. The DNA of the CDR3 is TGTGCCAGCAGTGATGCGGGGGGCCTGTACGAGCAGTACTTC. Its translation is CASSDAGGLYEQYF.

The chain has TRBV19 and TRBJ2-1; the match to TRBD2 covers 14 bases. The CDR3 covers 16 residues. Germline CDR1 is LNHDA and CDR2 is SQIVND (reference sequence). V gave up 10 bases and J gave up 2 bases; unmatched junction bases: 7. CDR3 bases: TGTGCCACCAAGGGACTAGCGGGAGACCCCTACAATGAGCAGTTCTTC. As protein: CATKGLAGDPYNEQFF.

This clone was recorded a few times. The chain uses TRBV2 and TRBJ1-3; D gene uncertain. From germline, CDR1 is SNHLY and CDR2 FYNNEI. This CDR3 has 13 amino acids. The DNA for the CDR3 is TGTGCGGAGTCTCCAGCCAGGGGAAACACCATATATTTT. Translating it yields CAESPARGNTIYF.

The rearrangement uses TRBV10-2 and TRBJ2-3; 9 positions match TRBD2. The trim removed 6 bases at V and 2 bases at J, leaving 9 bases unmatched. Looked up from germline, CDR1 is WSHSY and CDR2 is SAAADI. The CDR3 length is 16 residues. The CDR3 DNA reads as TGCGCCAGCAGGGGATCGGGACTAGCAGACACAGATACGCAGTATTTT. Encoded protein: CASRGSGLADTDTQYF.

The chain recombines TRBV5-1 with TRBJ2-7; D is ambiguous. Trimming left V 0 bases short and J 3 bases short, with 10 bases between. Germline CDR1 is SGHRS and CDR2 is YFSETQ. There are 14 residues in the CDR3. CDR3: CASSLGVWDYEQYF. The CDR3 coding sequence is TGCGCCAGCAGCTTGGGGGTTTGGGACTACGAGCAGTACTTC.

CDR3 region: CASGQRGGNTGELFF. The CDR3 coding sequence is TGTGCCAGCGGGCAGAGGGGGGGTAACACCGGGGAGCTGTTTTTT. The rearrangement uses TRBV6-5 and TRBJ2-2; tentative D call: TRBD2 (7 bases). V lost 8 bases, J lost 2 bases, and 15 bases lay in between. From germline, CDR1 is MNHEY and CDR2 SVGAGI. CDR3 size: 15 residues.